This T cell receptor beta chain derives from a study of T cell changes during pregnancy in multiple sclerosis (dated by TCRdb to between 2017 and 2020). At the level of the whole study: The study looked at changes in the T cell repertoire across pregnancy in women with multiple sclerosis.

The CDR3 runs 16 residues from the cysteine to the phenylalanine. Of the read, only the CDR3 DNA is kept; its 48 bases are in frame from base 1. CDR1 GTSNPN and CDR2 SVGIG are derived from the germline V gene (reference sequence). Trimming removed 2 bases from V and 3 bases from J, leaving 14 bases between the germline ends. Libraries were built with the immunoSEQ multiplex PCR assay. The source is immuneACCESS, and TCRdb retained only in-frame sequences with V and J called. Part of the clones is not carried over; for the studies checked, unresolved V genes explain less than half of this, and the remainder is unexplained. This sample comprises roughly 99,000 clones, about 91% of them detected only once. Less than 2.5% of the sample rests with the top ten. On this clone: Its binding antigen is unknown. No base quality values were provided; no much bigger clone lies one nucleotide off.

The clonotype comes from a female donor in good health, enrolled as a control in a pregnancy study. Sequences were derived from peripheral blood, sampled after pregnancy. The sequence is built from TRBV30 and TRBJ2-6; too little of a D gene remains to name it. The DNA sequence is TGTGCCTGGAGTACGGGTATTCCCTTTGGGGCCAACGTCCTGACTTTC. This encodes CAWSTGIPFGANVLTF.